The TCR beta chain described here comes from a study of regulatory T cells in long-lasting Graves disease. Study in general: Less than 3 months of antithyroid drugs had been taken by newly diagnosed Graves' patients.

Comments on this clonotype: What it binds is not known.

Study-wide findings and caveats: Whereas new patients shared 900 to 1,000 public clonotypes, persistent patients shared more, at some 2,700.

Time point denoted: newly diagnosed GD, antithyroid drugs for less than 3 months. PBMC RNA served as the TCR library source. Arm-PCR of CDR3 regions and iRepertoire HTBI primers were the basis on which TCR beta libraries were built. Via MiXCR, TCRdb re-called the multiplex PCR reads, giving one row per CDR3 protein. The profile covers more than 450,000 distinct CDR3 sequences, with 16% appearing a single time and 10% to 15% taken by the ten largest. This sample also belongs to another study, concerning T cells in Graves' hyperthyroidism and ophthalmopathy. That work contributes: The model's output predicted ophthalmopathy at a median of about 5.9 months prior to onset.

The sequenced sample was peripheral blood mononuclear cells (PBMCs), obtained at new diagnosis, from a patient treated with antithyroid drugs. The sequence derives from a man aged 40-49 years with Graves disease.

The CDR3 nucleotides are TGTGCCTGGGGGCGAGGAGTTGGGGAAAAACTGTTTTTT. It is translated as CAWGRGVGEKLFF. The V and J genes are TRBV30 and TRBJ1-4, with D hard to call. Trimming left V 5 bases short and J 8 bases short, with 15 bases between. The CDR3 length is 13 residues. Germline CDR1 is GTSNPN and CDR2 is SVGIG (reference sequence).